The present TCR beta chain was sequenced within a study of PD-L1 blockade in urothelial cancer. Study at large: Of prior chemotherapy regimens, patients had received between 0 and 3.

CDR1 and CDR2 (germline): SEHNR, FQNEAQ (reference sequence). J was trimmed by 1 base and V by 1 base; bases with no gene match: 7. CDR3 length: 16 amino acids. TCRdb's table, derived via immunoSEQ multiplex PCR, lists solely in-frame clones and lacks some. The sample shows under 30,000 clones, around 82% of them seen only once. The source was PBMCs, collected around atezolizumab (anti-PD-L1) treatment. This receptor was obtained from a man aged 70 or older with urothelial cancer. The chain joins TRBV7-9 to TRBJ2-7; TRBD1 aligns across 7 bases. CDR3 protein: CASSLGDSIHSYEQYF. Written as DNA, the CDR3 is TGTGCCAGCAGCTTAGGGGACAGCATTCATTCCTACGAGCAGTACTTC.